The 32 T cell receptor beta chains listed next were all sequenced from one sample in a study of blood T cell repertoires in COVID-19. Assay: immunoSEQ multiplex PCR; the TCRdb copy retains only in-frame clones and omits some. The data hold some 96,000 clones, with more than 75% observed a single time. Sequenced input: peripheral blood. The receptors shown here come from a man aged 25-40 years in a cohort sampled during active COVID-19.

The chain couples TRBV5-1 to TRBJ1-1, with D perhaps matching TRBD1 (5 bases). The V and J ends lost 0 bases and 5 bases respectively, with 8 bases between them. Germline V gene lookup returns CDR1 SGHRS and CDR2 YFSETQ. The CDR3 runs to 13 residues. The CDR3 loop reads CASSLGRGTEAFF. Here the CDR3 DNA reads TGCGCCAGCAGCTTGGGACGGGGGACTGAAGCTTTCTTT.

The chain has TRBV9 and TRBJ2-3; 7 positions agree with TRBD2. The V gene end was trimmed by 0 bases and the J gene end by 4 bases; junction bases not matched to a gene: 8. The CDR3 sequence is 16 residues long. The V gene's germline CDR1 is SGDLS and CDR2 YYNGEE. The CDR3 reads CASSVVGLPRPDTQYF. The CDR3 DNA reads TGTGCCAGCAGCGTAGTGGGACTACCCAGACCAGATACGCAGTATTTT.

As concerns this clone: At one end the junction does not follow the germline gene, possibly because of a read error. This chain joins TRBV20-1 and TRBJ2-2, with 9 bases identical to TRBD2. The germline V gene encodes CDR1 DFQATT and CDR2 SNEGSKA (reference sequence). The CDR3 is 15 residues long. CDR3 residues: CCACGGGADTGELFF. The CDR3 DNA reads TGCTGTGCTTGTGGCGGGGGGGCGGACACCGGGGAGCTGTTTTTT.

The chain carries TRBV6-1 and TRBJ2-7, with a possible D match to TRBD1 (6 bases). Germline CDR1 is MNHNS and CDR2 is SASEGT. This CDR3 has 15 residues. V was trimmed by 2 bases and J by 3 bases, leaving 14 bases between them. The CDR3 nucleotides are TGTGCCAGCAGTGAAATGCAGGGGCTTATCTACGAGCAGTACTTC. Its protein is CASSEMQGLIYEQYF.

This chain uses TRBV18 with TRBJ2-2; D might be TRBD2 (5 bases). The V end lost 4 bases, the J end lost 4 bases, and 7 bases lay between the germline ends. The CDR3 loop spans 13 amino acids. CDR1 is KGHSH, CDR2 LQKENI, per germline. CDR3 residues: CASSRGGTGELFF. Here the CDR3 DNA reads TGTGCCAGCTCACGAGGAGGCACCGGGGAGCTGTTTTTT.

V gene TRBV10-3 combines with J gene TRBJ2-3; TRBD1 matches 7 bases. The V gene's germline CDR1 is ENHRY and CDR2 SYGVKD. The CDR3 loop spans 14 amino acids. The junction had 5 bases not matched to a gene; V was cut back by 4 bases and J by 4 bases. As DNA, the CDR3 is TGTGCCATCAGTGGACAGGGTGTTGCAGATACGCAGTATTTT. It translates to CAISGQGVADTQYF.

This clone was found once. The chain carries TRBV5-8 and TRBJ2-7, with 8 bases that match TRBD1. CDR1 and CDR2 from the germline V gene are SGHTS and YDEGEE. The J segment lost 1 base and the V segment lost 3 bases, leaving 6 bases of the junction unmatched. The CDR3 runs to 15 residues. As DNA, the CDR3 is TGTGCCAGCAGCTCAGGCAGGGGGCTTTCCTACGAGCAGTACTTC. Translation: CASSSGRGLSYEQYF.

The table lists this clone with a few counts. The V and J genes are TRBV7-2 and TRBJ2-2, with D perhaps matching TRBD1 (5 bases). The CDR3 runs to 13 residues. V lost 5 bases to trimming and J lost 5 bases, with 9 bases between them. The germline V gene has CDR1 SGHTA and CDR2 FQGNSA. DNA for the CDR3: TGTGCCAGCAGCGTCCAGGGAACCGGGGAGCTGTTTTTT. Translated: CASSVQGTGELFF.

The V call is TRBV5-1, the J call TRBJ1-2; D is unresolved. Germline assignment: CDR1 SGHRS and CDR2 YFSETQ. The CDR3 has 15 amino acids. Trimming took 0 bases from V and 0 from J, leaving 9 bases between them. CDR3 nucleotide sequence: TGCGCCAGCAGCTTGGGGGGAGGCCCTAACTATGGCTACACCTTC. Encoded protein: CASSLGGGPNYGYTF.

The J gene is TRBJ2-2, the V gene TRBV5-4; TRBD2 aligns across 11 bases. Germline V lookup: CDR1 SGHNT, CDR2 YYREEE (reference sequence). V was clipped by 3 bases and J by 0 bases; unmatched bases: 7. This CDR3 has 18 residues. CDR3 protein: CASSSGLAGSANTGELFF. In nucleotides, the CDR3 is TGTGCCAGCAGCTCAGGACTAGCGGGCTCGGCGAACACCGGGGAGCTGTTTTTT.

The J gene is TRBJ2-4, the V gene TRBV5-1, with D tentatively TRBD1 (6 bases). The CDR3 has 18 amino acids. Trimming took 0 bases from V and 1 from J, leaving 17 bases between them. Germline loops: CDR1 SGHRS, CDR2 YFSETQ. CDR3 in DNA: TGCGCCAGCAGCTTGGCGACACAGGGTTTTGCGGCCAAAAACATTCAGTACTTC. It specifies CASSLATQGFAAKNIQYF.

This chain links TRBV28 with TRBJ2-1; a weak D match, TRBD1 (7 bases). The CDR3 is 15 residues long. The germline V gene has CDR1 MDHEN and CDR2 SYDVKM. The V and J ends lost 5 bases and 2 bases respectively, with 13 bases between them. The CDR3 DNA sequence: TGTGCCAGCAGTGGCCCAGGGGGGACCTACAATGAGCAGTTCTTC. This sequence encodes CASSGPGGTYNEQFF. Drawing the rest from reference TRBV28 and TRBJ2-1, the complete variable domain is DVKVTQSSRYLVKRTGEKVFLECVQDMDHENMFWYRQDPGLGLRLIYFSYDVKMKEKGDIPEGYSVSREKKERFSLILESASTNQTSMYLCASSGPGGTYNEQFFGPGTRLTVL.

The V and J genes are TRBV3-1 (or the pseudogene TRBV3-2) and TRBJ2-7; 10 bases agree with TRBD2. The V segment lost 4 bases and the J segment 2 bases; nucleotides outside the gene matches: 5. Germline lookup yields CDR1 LGHDT and CDR2 YNNKEL (reference sequence). The CDR3 sequence is 15 residues long. The CDR3 reads CASSRSGGLTYEQYF. The CDR3 DNA sequence: TGTGCCAGCAGCCGTAGCGGGGGGCTTACCTACGAGCAGTACTTC.

The sample holds a few counts of this clone. The chain uses TRBV6-1 and TRBJ2-7; 9 nucleotides align to TRBD2. Germline-derived CDR1 and CDR2 are MNHNS and SASEGT. Trimming took 2 bases from V and 0 from J; bases not matched to a gene: 2. The CDR3 consists of 15 residues. In nucleotides, the CDR3 is TGTGCCAGCAGTGAAAGCGGGGGGAGCTCCTACGAGCAGTACTTC. This sequence encodes CASSESGGSSYEQYF.

The chain is built from TRBV30 and TRBJ2-2; possible D gene TRBD2, 5 bases. This CDR3 contains 13 residues. Between the trimmed V and J ends, which lost 2 bases and 7 bases, there was a span of 11 bases. Germline CDR1 reads GTSNPN; CDR2 reads SVGIG (reference sequence). This CDR3 reads CAWSTIGSGELFF. Here the CDR3 DNA reads TGTGCCTGGAGTACCATAGGGAGCGGGGAGCTGTTTTTT.

The chain recombines TRBV4-2 with TRBJ1-5; D is perhaps TRBD1 (5 bases). The germline V gene has CDR1 LGHNA and CDR2 YNFKEQ. V was trimmed by 0 bases and J by 7 bases, leaving 13 bases between them. This CDR3 comprises 15 residues. The chain's CDR3 is CASSQEWGRGQPQHF. CDR3 nucleotide sequence: TGTGCCAGCAGCCAAGAGTGGGGGAGGGGCCAGCCCCAGCATTTT.

This chain links TRBV12-3 or TRBV12-4 with TRBJ1-2; D gene uncertain. The germline V and J ends were trimmed by 3 bases and 13 bases, with 15 bases remaining between them. This CDR3 has 12 amino acids. This CDR3 reads CASSFGEGLRTF. The CDR3 DNA follows: TGTGCCAGCAGTTTCGGGGAAGGTTTGCGCACCTTC.

V and J are TRBV5-1 and TRBJ2-1, with D perhaps matching TRBD2 (6 bases). Between the trimmed V and J ends, which lost 0 bases and 0 bases, there was a span of 10 bases. The CDR3 spans 16 residues. In germline, CDR1 is SGHRS, CDR2 YFSETQ. In DNA form, the CDR3 reads TGCGCCAGCAGCTTGGTGGCGGGGAGCTCCTACAATGAGCAGTTCTTC. It encodes CASSLVAGSSYNEQFF.

The chain couples TRBV7-2 to TRBJ1-1; D uncertain. This CDR3 spans 13 amino acids. V lost 5 bases, J lost 4 bases, and 11 bases lay in between. CDR1 and CDR2 from the germline V gene are SGHTA and FQGNSA. The CDR3 loop is CASSRRGITEAFF. The CDR3 DNA reads as TGTGCCAGCAGCCGACGGGGAATCACTGAAGCTTTCTTT.

The chain links TRBV13 to TRBJ2-7; 8 bases are a match to TRBD1. In germline, CDR1 is PRHDT, CDR2 FYEKMQ (reference sequence). V trimming: 0 bases; J trimming: 2 bases; junction bases outside the gene matches: 0. CDR3 length: 14 amino acids. The CDR3 nucleotides read TGTGCCAGCAGCTTAGGACAGGGGGCCTACGAGCAGTACTTC. As protein: CASSLGQGAYEQYF.

The CDR3: CASSHGGYQETQYF. The CDR3 coding sequence is TGTGCCAGCAGCCATGGGGGGTACCAAGAGACCCAGTACTTC. The rearrangement uses TRBV5-4 and TRBJ2-5, with D perhaps TRBD2 (6 bases). The CDR3 has 14 amino acids. Germline CDR1 reads SGHNT; CDR2 reads YYREEE (reference sequence). Trimming pared 4 bases from V and 0 bases from J, leaving 10 bases between.

The chain links TRBV7-8 to TRBJ2-7; perhaps TRBD1 as D (5 bases). This CDR3 is built from 13 residues. Germline V gene lookup returns CDR1 SGHVS and CDR2 FQNEAQ. The V end was cut by 4 bases, the J end by 4 bases, with 11 bases between. The CDR3 loop is CASSSRQMYEQYF. The CDR3 DNA reads as TGTGCCAGCAGCTCCCGACAGATGTACGAGCAGTACTTC. The variable domain in full, completed from reference TRBV7-8 and TRBJ2-7, reads GAGVSQSPRYKVAKRGQDVALRCDPISGHVSLFWYQQALGQGPEFLTYFQNEAQLDKSGLPSDRFFAERPEGSVSTLKIQRTQQEDSAVYLCASSSRQMYEQYFGPGTRLTVT.

The chain carries TRBV5-8 and TRBJ2-1; 8 bases map to TRBD1. V gave up 1 base and J gave up 3 bases; unmatched junction bases: 6. The CDR3 is 16 residues long. Germline V gives CDR1 SGHTS, CDR2 YDEGEE. The CDR3 region is CASSLYLGQDYNEQFF. The CDR3 coding sequence is TGTGCCAGCAGCTTGTACTTGGGACAGGACTACAATGAGCAGTTCTTC.

CDR3 sequence (DNA): TGTGCCAGTAGTATCGGCAATGAGCAGTTCTTC. This codes for CASSIGNEQFF. The chain couples TRBV19 to TRBJ2-1; no clear D gene. This CDR3 is built from 11 residues. Trimming shortened V by 3 bases and J by 6 bases, and 3 bases separated the two germline ends. CDR1 and CDR2 (germline): LNHDA, SQIVND (reference sequence).

The gene calls are TRBV24-1 and TRBJ1-4, with 7 nucleotides matching TRBD1. Germline CDR1 is KGHDR and CDR2 is SFDVKD. The CDR3 contains 18 residues. With V trimmed by 3 bases and J by 5 bases, 14 bases remained unmatched. DNA of the CDR3: TGTGCCACCAGTGATCACCCTGGGACAGAACGAGAAAATGAAAAACTGTTTTTT. Translating gives CATSDHPGTERENEKLFF.

The chain recombines TRBV2 with TRBJ1-2, with TRBD1 as a possible D gene (5 bases). This CDR3 is built from 12 residues. The V end was cut by 6 bases, the J end by 4 bases, with 9 bases between. CDR1 is SNHLY, CDR2 FYNNEI, per germline. CDR3 coding DNA: TGTGCCAGCAGGGCGGGGGGCTATGGCTACACCTTC. Translated, it gives CASRAGGYGYTF.

This clone has a handful of counts. V gene TRBV5-5 combines with J gene TRBJ1-5, with D perhaps matching TRBD1 (6 bases). V gave up 1 base and J gave up 6 bases, with 8 bases separating them. This CDR3 has 13 amino acids. CDR1 is SGHKS, CDR2 YYEKEE, per germline (reference sequence). CDR3 region: CASSLTGTQPQHF. CDR3 nucleotide sequence: TGTGCCAGCAGCTTGACAGGGACTCAGCCCCAGCATTTT.

This rearrangement joins TRBV7-2 to TRBJ2-5; 9 nucleotides align to TRBD2. The CDR3 contains 14 residues. Germline CDR1 SGHTA, CDR2 FQGNSA. With V trimmed by 5 bases and J by 4 bases, 5 bases remained unmatched. The CDR3 spells CASSGLAGAETQYF. The CDR3, as DNA: TGTGCCAGCAGCGGATTAGCGGGGGCAGAGACCCAGTACTTC.

This chain uses TRBV6-7 with TRBJ2-7, with D possibly being TRBD2 (6 bases). TRBV6-7 qualifies as an ORF whose function is uncertain. The CDR3 covers 17 residues. The V and J ends lost 0 bases and 1 base respectively, with 16 bases between them. The DNA of the CDR3 is TGTGCCAGCAGTTACTCGATGCGGGGTTGTGGGTCCTACGAGCAGTACTTC. This codes for CASSYSMRGCGSYEQYF.

This rearrangement joins TRBV28 to TRBJ1-2, with D possibly matching TRBD1 (5 bases). Germline values: CDR1 MDHEN, CDR2 SYDVKM. V was shortened by 5 bases and J by 4 bases, with 14 bases between the two germline ends. CDR3 length: 14 amino acids. DNA for the CDR3: TGTGCCAGCAGTCTGGGCGGGGGGATCTATGGCTACACCTTC. Its translation is CASSLGGGIYGYTF.

V gene TRBV7-2 combines with J gene TRBJ2-7, with 10 nucleotides matching TRBD1. Germline loops: CDR1 SGHTA, CDR2 FQGNSA. The CDR3 is 15 residues long. After removal of 1 base from V and 4 bases from J, the junction contained 4 bases not matched to a gene. The CDR3 bases are TGTGCCAGCAGCTTAGATGGGACAGGGGTTTACGAGCAGTACTTC. Protein product: CASSLDGTGVYEQYF.

This clone was counted ten times or more. The chain carries TRBV13 and TRBJ2-3, with 12 bases lining up with TRBD2. Germline V lookup: CDR1 PRHDT, CDR2 FYEKMQ (reference sequence). The CDR3 covers 17 residues. V was pared by 4 bases and J by 6 bases, with 11 bases of the junction left unmatched. The CDR3 region has the DNA TGTGCCAGCAGCTCGGGACTAGCGGGCCCGGGCAGGGATACGCAGTATTTT. This gives the protein CASSSGLAGPGRDTQYF. Drawing the rest from reference TRBV13 and TRBJ2-3, the complete variable domain is AAGVIQSPRHLIKEKRETATLKCYPIPRHDTVYWYQQGPGQDPQFLISFYEKMQSDKGSIPDRFSAQQFSDYHSELNMSSLELGDSALYFCASSSGLAGPGRDTQYFGPGTRLTVL.